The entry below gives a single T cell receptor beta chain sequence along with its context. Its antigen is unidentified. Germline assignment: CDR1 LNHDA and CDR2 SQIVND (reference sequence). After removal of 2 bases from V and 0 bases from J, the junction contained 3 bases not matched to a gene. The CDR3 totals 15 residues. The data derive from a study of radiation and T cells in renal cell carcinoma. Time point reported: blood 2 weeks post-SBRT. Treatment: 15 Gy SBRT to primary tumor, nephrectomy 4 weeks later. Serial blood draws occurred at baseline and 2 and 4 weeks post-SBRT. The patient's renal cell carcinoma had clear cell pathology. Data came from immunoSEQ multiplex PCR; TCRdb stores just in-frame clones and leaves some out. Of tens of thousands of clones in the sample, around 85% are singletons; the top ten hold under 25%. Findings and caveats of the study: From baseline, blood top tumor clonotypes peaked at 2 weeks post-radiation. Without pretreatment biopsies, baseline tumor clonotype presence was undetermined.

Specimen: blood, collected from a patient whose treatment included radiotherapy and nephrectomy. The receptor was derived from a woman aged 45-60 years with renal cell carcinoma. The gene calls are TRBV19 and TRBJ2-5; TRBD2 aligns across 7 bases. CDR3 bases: TGTGCCAGTAGTATATCCGGGGGGTACCAAGAGACCCAGTACTTC. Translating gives CASSISGGYQETQYF.